This TCR beta chain emerged from a study of T-cell memory formation after mild COVID-19. Study context: Clustering of TCRs was largely donor specific.

TCRdb reanalysed the 5' RACE reads using MiXCR and keeps one entry per CDR3 protein. This table holds 300,000 to 350,000 distinct CDR3 sequences, 13% to 15% found once. This clonotype was counted between two and nine times. The CDR3 length is 12 residues. With 1 base clipped from V and 12 bases from J, the junction kept 5 bases outside the gene matches. From germline, CDR1 is SNHLY and CDR2 FYNNEI. The chain employs TRBV2 and TRBJ1-2; 7 nucleotides line up with TRBD1. Sequencing was carried out using PBMCs or a T cell subset sorted from them (not recorded which). The TCR originated in a man aged 18 to 30 who had mild COVID-19 (a few samples of this study predate the infection). Cell type and time point are not known. The DNA for the CDR3 is TGTGCCAGCAGTGAAGACAGGGGATCGGACACCTTC. It specifies CASSEDRGSDTF. Full variable domain (outside the CDR3, taken from reference TRBV2 and TRBJ1-2): EPEVTQTPSHQVTQMGQEVILRCVPISNHLYFYWYRQILGQKVEFLVSFYNNEISEKSEIFDDQFSVERPDGSNFTLKIRSTKLEDSAMYFCASSEDRGSDTFGSGTRLTVV.